The 14 T cell receptor beta chains below come from one sample, sequenced in a study of shared clonotypes between healthy human individuals. Generated by immunoSEQ multiplex PCR, the TCRdb table keeps only in-frame clones and is missing some. Of around 1.6 million clones in the sample, around 98% were seen once. The sequenced sample consisted of naive CD4+ T cells sorted from blood. Subset noted: CD45RA+ positively selected. The receptors originated from a man in his thirties or forties in good health.

The chain uses TRBV6-1 and TRBJ2-7; no clear D. Germline V lookup: CDR1 MNHNS, CDR2 SASEGT. This CDR3 region has 16 residues. Trimming removed 1 base at V and 4 bases at J, with 17 bases between. The CDR3 DNA is TGTGCCAGCAGTGAAGACCCCCTCAATCTAAAGTACGAGCAGTACTTC. It yields the protein CASSEDPLNLKYEQYF.

The chain carries TRBV11-3 and TRBJ2-1; D not resolved. The CDR3 sequence is 12 residues long. Trimming removed 6 bases at V and 4 bases at J, with 7 bases between. Germline V CDR1 and CDR2: SGHNT, YENEEA. CDR3 coding DNA: TGTGCCAGCAGTAAAACATACAATGAGCAGTTCTTC. Residues: CASSKTYNEQFF.

This chain uses TRBV28 with TRBJ1-5; D is unclear. Germline values: CDR1 MDHEN, CDR2 SYDVKM. CDR3 size: 15 residues. V lost 3 bases to trimming and J lost 2 bases, with 11 bases between them. The CDR3 bases are TGTGCCAGCAGTTTTGTGAGGGTTCGCAATCAGCCCCAGCATTTT. Protein sequence: CASSFVRVRNQPQHF.

The chain combines TRBV7-3 with TRBJ2-7, with D tentatively TRBD1 or TRBD2 (5 bases each). V lost 8 bases to trimming and J lost 5 bases, with 16 bases between them. CDR3 size: 13 residues. The germline V gene has CDR1 SGHTA and CDR2 FQGTGA. As DNA, the CDR3 is TGTGCCAGCTCAGGGACGAGAAAGGACGAGCAGTACTTC. This gives the protein CASSGTRKDEQYF.

This clone came up once. The J gene is TRBJ1-3, the V gene TRBV6-5; TRBD1 matches at 7 bases. CDR1 is MNHEY and CDR2 is SVGAGI in the germline V gene. The CDR3 is made up of 14 amino acids. Trimming cost V 6 bases and J 4 bases; bases outside gene matches: 6. The CDR3 DNA reads as TGTGCCAGCAGGGTAACAGGGGACGGAAACACCATATATTTT. As protein: CASRVTGDGNTIYF.

The chain is built from TRBV9 and TRBJ2-7, with 7 bases fitting TRBD1. The V gene end was trimmed by 2 bases and the J gene end by 1 base; junction bases not matched to a gene: 6. The germline CDR1 and CDR2 sequences are SGDLS and YYNGEE. The CDR3 length is 15 residues. The CDR3 coding sequence is TGTGCCAGCAGCGTCGGACAGGTGGGTTCCTACGAGCAGTACTTC. Translation gives CASSVGQVGSYEQYF.

On this clone itself: Other nucleotide sequences from this sample produce the same CDR3. The genes are TRBV19 and TRBJ2-7, with 11 positions matching TRBD1. CDR1 and CDR2 from the germline V gene are LNHDA and SQIVND (reference sequence). The junction had 4 bases not matched to a gene; V was cut back by 5 bases and J by 4 bases. The CDR3 has 14 amino acids. CDR3 loop: CASSSRDRGYEQYF. As DNA, the CDR3 is TGTGCCAGTAGTTCACGGGACAGGGGGTACGAGCAGTACTTC.

This clone was counted once. This chain links TRBV6-5 with TRBJ1-1, with D possibly being TRBD1 (6 bases). Looked up from germline, CDR1 is MNHEY and CDR2 is SVGAGI. The CDR3 is 14 amino acids. V was pared by 2 bases and J by 1 base, with 8 bases between. The DNA of the CDR3 is TGTGCCAGCAGTTACCCGGGACAGAACACTGAAGCTTTCTTT. Protein sequence: CASSYPGQNTEAFF.

To note about this clone: The same CDR3 can be traced to other DNA sequences in this sample. This chain connects TRBV7-2 to TRBJ2-7, with 7 bases aligning to TRBD1. The CDR3 totals 14 residues. J was trimmed by 0 bases and V by 6 bases; bases with no gene match: 5. Germline CDR1 SGHTA, CDR2 FQGNSA. CDR3 DNA: TGTGCCAGCAGTTATTACAGGGGCTCCTACGAGCAGTACTTC. Amino acid sequence: CASSYYRGSYEQYF.

The genes are TRBV28 and TRBJ2-7, with 10 bases matching TRBD2. With V trimmed by 8 bases and J by 4 bases, 8 bases remained unmatched. The CDR3 is made up of 14 amino acids. Per the germline V gene, CDR1 is MDHEN and CDR2 is SYDVKM. The CDR3 nucleotides are TGTGCCAGCCACTCTAGCGGGAGTTTGTACGAGCAGTACTTC. It codes for CASHSSGSLYEQYF.

The chain has TRBV6-1 and TRBJ2-1, with 13 nucleotides matching TRBD2. V dropped 6 bases and J dropped 5; count of bases not matched to a gene: 4. The CDR3 loop spans 15 amino acids. In germline, CDR1 is MNHNS, CDR2 SASEGT. The DNA of the CDR3 is TGTGCCAGCAGGGGACTAGCGGGGCCTAACAATGAGCAGTTCTTC. Protein sequence: CASRGLAGPNNEQFF.

The CDR3 is CASSLKENYGYTF. In nucleotides, the CDR3 is TGCGCCAGCAGCTTGAAGGAAAACTATGGCTACACCTTC. The chain recombines TRBV5-1 with TRBJ1-2, with D unclear. V lost 1 base and J 2 bases, leaving 6 bases between the germline ends. Per the germline V gene, CDR1 is SGHRS and CDR2 is YFSETQ. The CDR3 loop spans 13 amino acids.

J is TRBJ2-1 and V is TRBV20-1; unclear D gene. The V gene lost 6 bases and the J gene lost 5 bases, with 8 bases spanning the gap. Germline V lookup: CDR1 DFQATT, CDR2 SNEGSKA (reference sequence). The CDR3 runs to 11 residues. CDR3: CSAAINNEQFF. The CDR3 DNA sequence: TGCAGTGCCGCAATAAACAATGAGCAGTTCTTC.

V gene TRBV2 combines with J gene TRBJ1-1, with a tentative D call TRBD1 (6 bases). This CDR3 contains 12 residues. V dropped 5 bases and J dropped 7 bases, with 11 bases sitting between them. CDR1 and CDR2 (germline): SNHLY, FYNNEI. Here the CDR3 reads CASSTTGLEAFF. Written as DNA, the CDR3 is TGTGCCAGCAGTACGACAGGTCTTGAAGCTTTCTTT.